One and the same sample provided the 24 T cell receptor beta chains below, sequenced in a study of Tregs in tolerant kidney transplant recipients. Measured with immunoSEQ multiplex PCR; TCRdb has only the in-frame clones, and not every one. Among about 110,000 clones listed, 90% were seen once. The sample consisted of CD4+ T cells from blood, taken before the transplant. The origin of the receptors is a human donor who received a combined kidney and bone marrow transplant.

This sequence joins TRBV28 and TRBJ1-1, with 7 bases aligning to TRBD1. Losses at the gene ends were 2 bases for V and 3 bases for J; bases not matched to a gene: 3. Germline assignment: CDR1 MDHEN and CDR2 SYDVKM. The CDR3 covers 14 residues. The CDR3, as DNA: TGTGCCAGCAGTTTAACAGGGGCCTACACTGAAGCTTTCTTT. Amino acid sequence: CASSLTGAYTEAFF.

This clone was seen just once. The chain employs TRBV18 and TRBJ2-7; D is perhaps TRBD1 (7 bases). Per germline, CDR1 KGHSH and CDR2 LQKENI. The CDR3 runs 12 residues. V lost 3 bases, J lost 6 bases, and 9 bases lay in between. The CDR3 coding sequence is TGTGCCAGCTCACCCAGGGGGGCCGAGCAGTACTTC. Protein product: CASSPRGAEQYF.

The J gene is TRBJ2-2, the V gene TRBV6-6; 7 nucleotides line up with TRBD2. Germline V gene data show CDR1 as MNHNY and CDR2 as SVGAGI (reference sequence). V lost 11 bases and J lost 1; bases outside the gene matches: 4. The CDR3 sequence is 13 residues long. The CDR3 is CAGGDGNTGELFF. The CDR3 coding sequence is TGTGCCGGGGGGGACGGGAACACCGGGGAGCTGTTTTTT.

This clone was counted a single time. This sequence joins TRBV19 and TRBJ2-7, with 13 bases identical to TRBD2. V lost 5 bases to trimming and J lost 4 bases; unmatched junction nucleotides: 5. Germline V gene data show CDR1 as LNHDA and CDR2 as SQIVND (reference sequence). The CDR3 runs to 15 residues. The CDR3 sequence is CASSFGTSGTYEQYF. Written as DNA, the CDR3 is TGTGCCAGTAGTTTCGGGACTAGCGGGACGTACGAGCAGTACTTC. Combining the CDR3 with reference TRBV19 and TRBJ2-7 gives the whole variable domain DGGITQSPKYLFRKEGQNVTLSCEQNLNHDAMYWYRQDPGQGLRLIYYSQIVNDFQKGDIAEGYSVSREKKESFPLTVTSAQKNPTAFYLCASSFGTSGTYEQYFGPGTRLTVT.

The chain uses TRBV18 and TRBJ2-7; D remains ambiguous. Germline lookup yields CDR1 KGHSH and CDR2 LQKENI. The CDR3 spans 15 residues. V was cut by 0 bases and J by 2 bases, with 11 bases left in between. CDR3 region: CASSPPYGSPYEQYF. As DNA, the CDR3 is TGTGCCAGCTCACCACCTTACGGGTCCCCCTACGAGCAGTACTTC.

In DNA, the CDR3 is TGTGCCAGCAGTTTCCTGCCAGATGAAAAACTGTTTTTT. Translation: CASSFLPDEKLFF. The rearrangement uses TRBV28 and TRBJ1-4; D gene uncertain. This CDR3 is 13 amino acids long. Trimming took off 3 bases at V and 6 bases at J, with 8 bases between the two ends. Germline assignment: CDR1 MDHEN and CDR2 SYDVKM. The variable domain in full, with the rest retrieved from reference TRBV28 and TRBJ1-4, is DVKVTQSSRYLVKRTGEKVFLECVQDMDHENMFWYRQDPGLGLRLIYFSYDVKMKEKGDIPEGYSVSREKKERFSLILESASTNQTSMYLCASSFLPDEKLFFGSGTQLSVL.

The chain combines TRBV2 with TRBJ2-5; D remains unclear. Deletions cut 5 bases from V and 7 bases from J, with 14 bases between. CDR3 length equals 13 residues. Germline V gene data show CDR1 as SNHLY and CDR2 as FYNNEI. In DNA form, the CDR3 reads TGTGCCAGCAGTCCGATTGAACCCGGGACCCAGTACTTC. This sequence encodes CASSPIEPGTQYF.

The J gene is TRBJ2-5, the V gene TRBV7-2; D might be TRBD2 (6 bases). The CDR3 runs to 15 residues. Deletions cut 6 bases from V and 4 bases from J, with 18 bases between. Germline V lookup: CDR1 SGHTA, CDR2 FQGNSA. For the CDR3, the DNA is TGTGCCAGCAGTCTGTCCGGGGGTGGGTTAGAGACCCAGTACTTC. It translates to CASSLSGGGLETQYF.

The rearrangement links TRBV12-5 to TRBJ2-1; weak D call: TRBD2 (6 bases). This CDR3 region has 13 residues. V lost 4 bases to trimming and J lost 12 bases, with 16 bases between them. CDR1 and CDR2 (germline): LGHNT, FRNRAP. CDR3 protein: CASGWRTGDGQFF. The DNA of the CDR3 is TGTGCTAGTGGTTGGCGCACGGGGGACGGGCAGTTCTTC. The variable domain in full, with the rest retrieved from reference TRBV12-5 and TRBJ2-1, is DARVTQTPRHKVTEMGQEVTMRCQPILGHNTVFWYRQTMMQGLELLAYFRNRAPLDDSGMPKDRFSAEMPDATLATLKIQPSEPRDSAVYFCASGWRTGDGQFFGPGTRLTVL.

The chain links TRBV5-6 to TRBJ2-7; the match to TRBD2 covers 7 bases. Germline V CDR1 and CDR2: SGHDT, YYEEEE. V was clipped by 4 bases and J by 2 bases; unmatched bases: 9. The CDR3 covers 15 residues. CDR3 nucleotides: TGTGCCAGCAGCCTACCAGCGGGGATACCCTACGAGCAGTACTTC. Its protein product is CASSLPAGIPYEQYF.

The chain carries TRBV27 and TRBJ2-3; D remains unclear. The CDR3 consists of 13 residues. V was cut by 5 bases and J by 5 bases, with 11 bases left in between. CDR1 is MNHEY and CDR2 is SMNVEV in the germline V gene (reference sequence). The CDR3 protein is CASSISPQDTQYF. CDR3 DNA sequence: TGTGCCAGCAGTATCTCCCCACAAGATACGCAGTATTTT.

The V call is TRBV15, the J call TRBJ1-3, with D maybe TRBD1 (6 bases). CDR3 size: 17 residues. CDR1 is LNHNV and CDR2 is YYDKDF in the germline V gene (reference sequence). Trimming took off 5 bases at V and 4 bases at J, with 21 bases between the two ends. CDR3 sequence reads: CATSERGFGRGGNTIYF. CDR3 DNA sequence: TGTGCCACCAGCGAGAGGGGGTTCGGTAGGGGCGGAAACACCATATATTTT.

The chain uses TRBV2 and TRBJ2-7; TRBD1 aligns across 7 bases. The CDR3 is 13 residues long. Germline V gives CDR1 SNHLY, CDR2 FYNNEI. Trimming removed 4 bases from V and 2 bases from J; junction bases left unmatched: 2. CDR3 amino acids: CASSGQGAYEQYF. CDR3 nucleotides: TGTGCCAGCAGTGGACAGGGAGCCTACGAGCAGTACTTC.

This clone was recorded only once. This sequence joins TRBV2 and TRBJ1-2; 7 bases are shared with TRBD1. CDR3 length: 13 residues. Germline-derived CDR1 and CDR2 are SNHLY and FYNNEI. The J segment lost 8 bases and the V segment lost 4 bases, leaving 7 bases of the junction unmatched. The CDR3 DNA follows: TGTGCCAGCAGTGTTGGAGGGGGCTGGGGCTACACCTTC. Its translation is CASSVGGGWGYTF.

This chain joins TRBV9 and TRBJ2-1, with 8 bases identical to TRBD2. CDR3 length: 16 amino acids. CDR1 and CDR2 (germline): SGDLS, YYNGEE. Losses at the gene ends were 3 bases for V and 4 bases for J; bases not matched to a gene: 9. The CDR3 reads CASSAGASGGYNEQFF. The CDR3, as DNA: TGTGCCAGCAGCGCTGGGGCCAGCGGGGGATACAATGAGCAGTTCTTC.

The rearrangement uses TRBV6-4 and TRBJ1-1, with 11 bases lining up with TRBD1. Unmatched junction bases numbered 9, after V lost 5 bases and J lost 10 bases. Germline V gene data show CDR1 as MRHNA and CDR2 as SNTAGT. The CDR3 has 14 residues. This chain's CDR3 is CASSPGTGGEGAFF. CDR3 DNA: TGTGCCAGCAGTCCCGGGACAGGGGGAGAGGGAGCTTTCTTT.

To note about this clone: Other nucleotide sequences in the sample specify the same CDR3. This chain connects TRBV18 to TRBJ2-5; D ambiguous. CDR3 length: 12 amino acids. The germline gives CDR1 KGHSH, CDR2 LQKENI. V lost 2 bases and J 4 bases, leaving 5 bases between the germline ends. CDR3 sequence (DNA): TGTGCCAGCTCACCAGTCGGAGAGACCCAGTACTTC. It specifies CASSPVGETQYF.

The rearrangement uses TRBV6-5 and TRBJ1-2; D possibly corresponds to TRBD1 (5 bases). Germline V lookup: CDR1 MNHEY, CDR2 SVGAGI. CDR3 length: 14 amino acids. Trimming removed 0 bases from V and 0 bases from J, with 5 bases in between. Here the CDR3 DNA reads TGTGCCAGCAGTTACTCGGGGCCTAACTATGGCTACACCTTC. Translating gives CASSYSGPNYGYTF.

V gene TRBV18 combines with J gene TRBJ2-7; 7 bases line up with TRBD2. V shed 3 bases, J shed 2 bases, and the junction held 4 bases outside the gene matches. The CDR3 extends over 14 amino acids. Germline-derived CDR1 and CDR2 are KGHSH and LQKENI. DNA of the CDR3: TGTGCCAGCTCACCCGACGCGGGGGCCTACGAGCAGTACTTC. It specifies CASSPDAGAYEQYF.

The chain links TRBV6-1 to TRBJ2-2, with TRBD2 matching over 8 bases. V lost 8 bases and J lost 7; bases outside the gene matches: 12. In germline, CDR1 is MNHNS, CDR2 SASEGT. The CDR3 totals 15 residues. Written as DNA, the CDR3 is TGTGCCAGCGAAAAGGTGGGACTAGTGATCGGGGAGCTGTTTTTT. It is translated as CASEKVGLVIGELFF.

The V call is TRBV29-1, the J call TRBJ1-6; TRBD1 matches 8 bases. Germline V gene data show CDR1 as SQVTM and CDR2 as ANQGSEA. Germline trimming cut 7 bases from V and 7 bases from J; bases unmatched to any gene: 6. This CDR3 is built from 13 residues. The chain's CDR3 is CSGSGGPNSPLHF. CDR3 DNA: TGCAGCGGCTCAGGGGGCCCGAATTCACCCCTCCACTTT.

This chain connects TRBV7-2 to TRBJ1-3; D is unclear. CDR3 length: 17 residues. Germline CDR1 reads SGHTA; CDR2 reads FQGNSA. Trimming cost V 1 base and J 0 bases, with 13 bases left between them. CDR3 residues: CASSLGAGSYSGNTIYF. The CDR3 DNA reads TGTGCCAGCAGCTTAGGGGCGGGGTCCTACTCTGGAAACACCATATATTTT.

V and J are TRBV18 and TRBJ1-4, with D uncertain. The CDR3 has 14 amino acids. Trimming removed 3 bases from V and 6 bases from J, with 11 bases in between. Looked up from germline, CDR1 is KGHSH and CDR2 is LQKENI. The CDR3 here is CASSPGQPHEKLFF. CDR3 DNA sequence: TGTGCCAGCTCACCTGGGCAACCTCATGAAAAACTGTTTTTT.

This clone was recorded a few times. This sequence joins TRBV5-5 and TRBJ1-6; 9 bases are a match to TRBD1. Germline assignment: CDR1 SGHKS and CDR2 YYEKEE (reference sequence). V gave up 2 bases and J gave up 7 bases; unmatched junction bases: 4. CDR3 length: 15 residues. The CDR3 DNA follows: TGTGCCAGCAGCTTAGGACAGGGGATAAATTCACCCCTCCACTTT. Protein sequence: CASSLGQGINSPLHF. The complete variable domain, with remaining parts taken from reference TRBV5-5 and TRBJ1-6, reads DAGVTQSPTHLIKTRGQQVTLRCSPISGHKSVSWYQQVLGQGPQFIFQYYEKEERGRGNFPDRFSARQFPNYSSELNVNALLLGDSALYLCASSLGQGINSPLHFGNGTRLTVT.